Below, 4 T cell receptor beta chains from the same sample are listed, as sequenced in a study of shared clonotypes between healthy human individuals. Some clones are missing from TCRdb's copy, which holds only in-frame ones; the method was immunoSEQ multiplex PCR. The data show about 2.4 million clones, with approximately 93% seen just once and roughly 0.36% held by the top ten. Material: naive CD4+ T cells from PBMCs. Subset defined: CD45RA+ positively selected. Every receptor here comes from a man in his late teens or twenties in good health. Some clones in this sample may be carry-over from other donors' samples.

This clone showed up just once. The chain uses TRBV6-5 and TRBJ2-7, with D possibly being TRBD1 (5 bases). The CDR3 is 15 residues long. Per the germline V gene, CDR1 is MNHEY and CDR2 is SVGAGI. Trimming pared 8 bases from V and 2 bases from J, leaving 19 bases between. CDR3 DNA sequence: TGTGCCAGCTCGACAGTCTGGGGCCGGCCCTACGAGCAGTACTTC. Protein sequence: CASSTVWGRPYEQYF.

This chain links TRBV30 with TRBJ2-5; 16 bases line up with TRBD2. J gave up 4 bases and V 1 base, and 3 bases lay outside the gene matches. The CDR3 contains 16 residues. Germline assignment: CDR1 GTSNPN and CDR2 SVGIG (reference sequence). CDR3 nucleotides: TGTGCCTGGAGTGCGGGACTAGCGGGAGGGGGAGAGACCCAGTACTTC. Residues: CAWSAGLAGGGETQYF.

V and J are TRBV6-5 and TRBJ1-1; D ambiguous. This CDR3 is 11 amino acids long. The germline V gene has CDR1 MNHEY and CDR2 SVGAGI. Trimming cost V 6 bases and J 7 bases, with 9 bases left between them. The CDR3 is CASSSTLEAFF. CDR3 DNA sequence: TGTGCCAGCAGCTCCACCCTTGAAGCTTTCTTT.

The rearrangement uses TRBV18 and TRBJ2-7; 12 positions agree with TRBD2. The CDR3 runs to 16 residues. Germline V gene data show CDR1 as KGHSH and CDR2 as LQKENI. V shed 6 bases and J 2 bases; nucleotides not matched to a gene: 8. DNA for the CDR3: TGTGCCAGCTCGCCCGGACTAGCGGGACCCCCCTACGAGCAGTACTTC. Amino acid sequence: CASSPGLAGPPYEQYF.